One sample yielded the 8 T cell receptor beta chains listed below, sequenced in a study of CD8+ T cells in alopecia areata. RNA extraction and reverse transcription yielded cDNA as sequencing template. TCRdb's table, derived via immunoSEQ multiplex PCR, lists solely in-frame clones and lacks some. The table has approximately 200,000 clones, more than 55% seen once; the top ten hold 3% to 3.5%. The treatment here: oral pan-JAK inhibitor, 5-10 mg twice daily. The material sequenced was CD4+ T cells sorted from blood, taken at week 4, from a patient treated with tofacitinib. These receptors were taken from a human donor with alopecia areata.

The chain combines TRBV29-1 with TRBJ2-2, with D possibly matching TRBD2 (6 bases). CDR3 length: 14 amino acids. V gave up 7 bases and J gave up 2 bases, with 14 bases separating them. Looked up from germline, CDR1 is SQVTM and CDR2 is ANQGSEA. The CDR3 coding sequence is TGCAGCGCCGCCACTAGCCCCAACACCGGGGAGCTGTTTTTT. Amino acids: CSAATSPNTGELFF.

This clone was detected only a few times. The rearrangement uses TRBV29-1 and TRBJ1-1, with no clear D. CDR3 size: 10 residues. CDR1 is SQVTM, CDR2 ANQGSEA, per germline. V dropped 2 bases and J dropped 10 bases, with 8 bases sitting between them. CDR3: CSVELGGAFF. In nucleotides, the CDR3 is TGCAGCGTTGAACTTGGCGGAGCTTTCTTT.

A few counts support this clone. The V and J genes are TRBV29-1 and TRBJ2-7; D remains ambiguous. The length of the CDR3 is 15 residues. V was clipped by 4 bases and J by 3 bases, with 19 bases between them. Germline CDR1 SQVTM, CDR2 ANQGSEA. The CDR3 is CSVGVGFQPFYEQYF. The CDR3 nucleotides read TGCAGCGTTGGAGTGGGATTCCAACCATTCTACGAGCAGTACTTC.

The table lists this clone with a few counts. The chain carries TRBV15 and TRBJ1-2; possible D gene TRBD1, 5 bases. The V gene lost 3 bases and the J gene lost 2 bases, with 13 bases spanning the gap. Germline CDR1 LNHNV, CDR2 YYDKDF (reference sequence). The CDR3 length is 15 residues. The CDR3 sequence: CATSRGQRPNYGYTF. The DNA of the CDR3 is TGTGCCACCAGCAGGGGGCAGAGACCGAACTATGGCTACACCTTC.

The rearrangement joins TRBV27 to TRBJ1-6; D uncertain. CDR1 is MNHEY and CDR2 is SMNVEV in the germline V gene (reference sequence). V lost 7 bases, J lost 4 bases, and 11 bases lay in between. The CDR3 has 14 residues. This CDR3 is CASKGAEYNSPLHF. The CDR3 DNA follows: TGTGCCAGCAAGGGCGCCGAATATAATTCACCCCTCCACTTT.

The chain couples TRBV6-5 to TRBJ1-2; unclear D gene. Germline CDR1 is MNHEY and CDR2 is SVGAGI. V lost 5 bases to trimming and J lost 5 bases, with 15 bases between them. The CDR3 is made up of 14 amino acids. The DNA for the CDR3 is TGTGCCAGCAGTCCTGGTACATATCCTTATGGCTACACCTTC. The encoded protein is CASSPGTYPYGYTF.

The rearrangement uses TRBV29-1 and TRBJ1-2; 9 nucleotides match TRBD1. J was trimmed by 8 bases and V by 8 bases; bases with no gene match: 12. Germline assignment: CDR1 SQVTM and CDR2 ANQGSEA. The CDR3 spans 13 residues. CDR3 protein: CSQLEGQGNGYTF. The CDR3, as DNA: TGCAGCCAATTAGAGGGACAGGGAAACGGCTACACCTTC.

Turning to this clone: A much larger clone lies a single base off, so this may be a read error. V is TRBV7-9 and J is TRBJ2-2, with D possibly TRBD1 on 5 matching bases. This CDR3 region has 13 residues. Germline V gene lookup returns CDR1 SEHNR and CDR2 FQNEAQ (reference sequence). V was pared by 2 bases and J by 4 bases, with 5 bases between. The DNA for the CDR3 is TGTGCCAGCAGCTTAAGGGGCACCGGGGAGCTGTTTTTT. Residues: CASSLRGTGELFF.